Sequencing of this T cell receptor beta chain was carried out in a study of CD8+ T cells in alopecia areata. Germline trimming cut 1 base from V and 0 bases from J; bases unmatched to any gene: 10. The V gene's germline CDR1 is SGHRS and CDR2 YFSETQ. This CDR3 contains 20 residues. Isolated RNA was reverse transcribed into cDNA used as the sequencing template. TCRdb keeps only in-frame clones here, not all; method: immunoSEQ multiplex PCR. The sample records approximately 150,000 clones, about 66% being singletons. The chain uses TRBV5-1 and TRBJ2-1, with 13 bases fitting TRBD2. The sample here was CD8+ T cells sorted from blood, taken at week 0. This TCR was sampled from a human donor with alopecia areata. The CDR3 DNA reads as TGCGCCAGCAGCTTGTTCGTCGGACTAGCGGGGGATAGCTCCTACAATGAGCAGTTCTTC. Amino acid sequence: CASSLFVGLAGDSSYNEQFF.